A selection of T cell receptor beta chains follows, all from one sample in a study of PD-1 blockade in classical Hodgkin lymphoma. The method was immunoSEQ multiplex PCR; TCRdb's version includes in-frame clones alone and lacks a portion of them. Among thousands of clones listed, roughly 87% were seen once. The input for sequencing was CD4+ T cells from blood, taken at baseline. The receptor source for this set is a human donor with classical Hodgkin lymphoma. Each CDR3 is given with its conserved first and last residue. The order of the fields is clone size, V gene, J gene, D gene, CDR3 protein, CDR3 DNA. A D gene is named only where the DNA matches it firmly. Size is stated for part of the rows, as once, few or many counts, or as a class when the clone is expanded.

>NA|TRBV5-1|TRBJ1-6|TRBD1
CASSLAGQGNSPLHF
TGCGCCAGCAGCTTGGCGGGACAGGGAAATTCACCCCTCCACTTT
>NA|TRBV25-1|TRBJ2-1|TRBD2
CASSSRGRGAYNEQFF
TGTGCCAGCAGCTCCCGGGGGCGGGGGGCCTACAATGAGCAGTTCTTC
>NA|TRBV7-9|TRBJ2-7|NA
CASSPRTTTEQYF
TGTGCCAGCAGCCCCCGGACCACTACCGAGCAGTACTTC
>NA|TRBV7-9|TRBJ2-7|NA
CASSLEKGIDEQYF
TGTGCCAGCAGCTTAGAAAAGGGAATCGACGAGCAGTACTTC
>NA|TRBV5-1|TRBJ2-5|NA
CASSLLDGVRETQYF
TGCGCCAGCAGCTTGCTTGATGGGGTGCGAGAGACCCAGTACTTC
>once|TRBV28|TRBJ1-1|TRBD1
CASSRKFLGGGFF
TGTGCCAGCAGTCGCAAATTTCTAGGGGGCGGTTTCTTT
>once|TRBV5-1|TRBJ2-1|TRBD1
CASSTRQGVYNEQFF
TGCGCCAGCAGCACTCGACAGGGGGTTTACAATGAGCAGTTCTTC
>NA|TRBV5-1|TRBJ2-3|TRBD2
CASSLSPSGGNTQYF
TGCGCCAGCAGCTTGAGCCCCAGCGGGGGAAATACGCAGTATTTT
>NA|TRBV5-1|TRBJ1-1|NA
CASSSPNTEAFF
TGCGCCAGCAGCTCTCCCAACACTGAAGCTTTCTTT
>NA|TRBV10-2|TRBJ2-7|NA
CASSEAGRGYEQYF
TGCGCCAGCAGTGAGGCGGGCAGAGGGTACGAGCAGTACTTC
>once|TRBV7-9|TRBJ2-7|NA
CASSLLERDQYF
TGTGCCAGCAGCTTATTAGAGAGGGATCAGTACTTC